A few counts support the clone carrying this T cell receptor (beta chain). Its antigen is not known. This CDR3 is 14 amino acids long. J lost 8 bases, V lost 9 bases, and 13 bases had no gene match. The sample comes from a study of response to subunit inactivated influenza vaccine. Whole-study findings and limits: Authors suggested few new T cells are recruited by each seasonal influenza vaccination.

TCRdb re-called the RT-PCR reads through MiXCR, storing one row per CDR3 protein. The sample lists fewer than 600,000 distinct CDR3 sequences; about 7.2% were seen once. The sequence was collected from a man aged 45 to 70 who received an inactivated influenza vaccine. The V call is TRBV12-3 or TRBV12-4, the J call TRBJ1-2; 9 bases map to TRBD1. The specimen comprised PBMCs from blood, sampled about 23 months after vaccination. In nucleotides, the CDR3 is TGTGCCAGTCTCTCACAGGGGGCTGTGGGCGGCTACACCTTC. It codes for CASLSQGAVGGYTF.